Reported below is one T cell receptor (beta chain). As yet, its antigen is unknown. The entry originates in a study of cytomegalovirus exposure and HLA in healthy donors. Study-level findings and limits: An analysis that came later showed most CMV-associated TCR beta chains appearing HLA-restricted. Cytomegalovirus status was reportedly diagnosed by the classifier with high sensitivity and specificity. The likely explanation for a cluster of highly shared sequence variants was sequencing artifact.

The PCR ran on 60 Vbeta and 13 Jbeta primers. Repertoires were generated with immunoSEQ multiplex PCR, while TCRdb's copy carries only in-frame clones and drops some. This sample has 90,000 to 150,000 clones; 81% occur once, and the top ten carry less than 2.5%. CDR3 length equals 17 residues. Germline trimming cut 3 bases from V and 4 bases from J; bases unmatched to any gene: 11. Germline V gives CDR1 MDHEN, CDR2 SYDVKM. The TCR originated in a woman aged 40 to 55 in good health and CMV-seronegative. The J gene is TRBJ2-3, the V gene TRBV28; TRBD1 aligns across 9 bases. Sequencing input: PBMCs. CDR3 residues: CASSFRIQGAKADTQYF. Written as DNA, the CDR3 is TGTGCCAGCAGTTTCCGGATACAGGGGGCTAAGGCAGATACGCAGTATTTT.